Listed below are T cell receptor beta chains from one sample, sequenced in a study of T cell responses to AZD1222 COVID-19 vaccine. TCRdb keeps only in-frame clones here, not all; method: immunoSEQ multiplex PCR. The sample shows tens of thousands of clones, approximately 83% of them seen only once. Sequencing was performed on peripheral blood, taken 28 days after the second AZD1222 dose. Receptors originate from an adult who received the AZD1222 COVID-19 vaccine. Both conserved end residues are trimmed from each CDR3. Each record gives: CDR3 length, V gene, CDR3 protein.

13 TRBV27 ASRGTSFGTVELF
14 TRBV28 ASSLSSPGATYEQY
12 TRBV7-9 ASSGGRRYNEQF
13 TRBV28 ASSLGTGGTYEQY
13 TRBV4-1 ASSRTIGTREKLF
12 TRBV5-6 ASSLQDRAYEQY
13 TRBV7-9 ASSLGTRRAETQY
10 TRBV29-1 SVLPSPYTQY
13 TRBV13 ASSSSYSGTGTYT
11 TRBV4-3 ASSQRMNTEAF
10 TRBV7-2 ASSLPKNIQY
13 TRBV7-8 ASSEGLAVGDEQF
11 TRBV7-3 ASSRDRNTEAF
12 TRBV4-1 ASRPTEGGSPLH
13 TRBV4-3 ASSQDLGQVFEQF
13 TRBV28 ASIRQGGRTYGYT
15 TRBV5-1 ASSPSSRWTSGNEQF
14 TRBV3-1/TRBV3-2 ASSQDGGGLSKTQY
11 TRBV2 ASSEREVTEAF
10 TRBV6-2/TRBV6-3 ASSDRRDTQY
13 TRBV6-5 ASSSGLAGIERSY
12 TRBV19 ASSTGSLNTEAF
9 TRBV11-2 ASSVYNEQF
13 TRBV5-1 ASSLGNQGSDGYT
13 TRBV15 ATSSRDIANTEAF
11 TRBV12-5 ASGLAHNSPLH
11 TRBV5-6 ASSLGQVYGYT
14 TRBV24-1 ATSGLTQTGAAEAF
14 TRBV28 ASSLSLGLGADTQY
15 TRBV7-8 ASSITREGLGTGELF
15 TRBV19 ASSIGDGNSGANVLT
11 TRBV24-1 ATSSGGGYGYT
12 TRBV5-4 ASSAPGGRDEQF
14 TRBV7-2 ASSAQGPRLGETQY
12 TRBV7-8 ASSPPGGRNTIY
13 TRBV7-2 ASSAPGLAQNEQF
16 TRBV7-9 ASSLIRFRNWSFLEQF
11 TRBV6-2/TRBV6-3 ASSPQGPGELF
10 TRBV2 ASSSGAYGYT
13 TRBV7-2 ASSLGSGGQETQY
8 TRBV2 ASKYNEQF
12 TRBV28 ASSTRAGGNEAF
13 TRBV6-5 ASGSGGASVNEQF
12 TRBV6-5 ASSRDRVTTEAF
10 TRBV9 ASSVANNEQF
12 TRBV7-9 ASSTGQPGNTIY
10 TRBV3-1/TRBV3-2 ASSQVPDTQY
11 TRBV5-6 ASTVNKNTEAF
12 TRBV10-3 AISEGGRTDTQY
13 TRBV21-1 ASSKGQGSNQPQH
12 TRBV4-3 ASSLDRGRQPQH
11 TRBV18 ASSPARGQWGI
13 TRBV18 ASSALAGEADTQY
12 TRBV7-8 ASSFRLLGGELF
10 TRBV11-3 ASSLGAYGYT